The T cell receptor beta chain described here comes from a study of control samples from healthy donors and cancer patients. The V gene's germline CDR1 is SGHDN and CDR2 FVKESK. Trimming stripped 3 bases from V and 2 bases from J, with 16 bases between. This CDR3 spans 16 amino acids. Data came from immunoSEQ multiplex PCR; TCRdb stores just in-frame clones and leaves some out. Found here are about 160,000 clones, 90% to 95% of them singletons; the top ten hold 8.5%. This chain joins TRBV14 and TRBJ1-1; D gene unclear. This receptor was identified in a woman aged 35 to 49 in good health. The sample consisted of blood. The DNA for the CDR3 is TGTGCCAGCAGCCAGGGTCCGGGGAATCTTAACACTGAAGCTTTCTTT. Translated: CASSQGPGNLNTEAFF.